Here is one T cell receptor beta chain with its context. The target antigen is unknown. This CDR3 is built from 13 residues. V lost 0 bases, J lost 7 bases, and 10 bases lay in between. Germline V gene sequence: CDR1 LGHNA, CDR2 YSLEER. Here immunoSEQ multiplex PCR was the method, and the copy in TCRdb shows in-frame clones only, minus some. The table shows tens of thousands of clones, with approximately 90% occurring only once. The data were taken from a study of cytomegalovirus exposure and HLA in healthy donors. Study as a whole: It was reported in a later analysis that the same platform had been used for the 120 or so validation repertoires as for the 550 to 700 first-cohort repertoires.

General observations from the study: Subsequent analysis found a tendency for first-cohort TCR clusters to co-occur within the 95 to 150 validation repertoires.

The genes are TRBV4-3 and TRBJ2-7, with TRBD2 as a possible D gene (6 bases). Sequenced: PBMCs. The origin of this receptor is a woman between 18 and 30 years old in good health and CMV-seropositive. CDR3 in DNA: TGCGCCAGCAGCCAAGATCCGGGGGAAGAGCAGTACTTC. Its translation is CASSQDPGEEQYF.